The 9 T cell receptor beta chains given below trace back to one sample, sequenced in a study of vaccination effects on CD4 cells after COVID-19. Before sequencing took place, the ViraFEST assay used viral peptide pools to expand antigen-specific CD4+ T cells. Subsequent to less than eleven days of culture, CD4+ T cells were isolated. People in the vaccine group had not been infected with SARS-CoV-2 before, and their nucleocapsid antibodies were negative. TCRdb's table, derived via immunoSEQ multiplex PCR, lists solely in-frame clones and lacks some. The data hold 50,000 to 60,000 clones, with roughly 76% observed a single time. The antigens of these receptors remain unknown. The source material was CD4+ T cells from PBMCs cultured with SARS-CoV-2 spike peptides, sampled before COVID-19 vaccination. The receptors derive from a human donor who received a COVID-19 vaccine.

Of note for this clone: At one end the junction does not follow the germline gene, possibly because of a read error. The chain links TRBV11-2 to TRBJ1-1; 7 positions match TRBD1. The CDR3 spans 13 residues. The germline V gene encodes CDR1 SGHAT and CDR2 FQNNGV. The chain's CDR3 is CASSLESTGLAFF. Here the CDR3 DNA reads TGTGCCAGCAGCCTAGAGTCGACAGGGCTAGCTTTCTTT.

This clone was counted only a few times. The chain carries TRBV3-1 (or the pseudogene TRBV3-2) and TRBJ2-7; D not certain. The CDR3 runs 13 residues. Per the germline V gene, CDR1 is LGHDT and CDR2 is YNNKEL (reference sequence). Between the trimmed V and J ends, which lost 1 base and 5 bases, there was a span of 9 bases. In DNA, the CDR3 is TGTGCCAGCAGCCAAGTGGCTAGTAACGAGCAGTACTTC. Its translation is CASSQVASNEQYF.

This chain uses TRBV7-2 with TRBJ2-7; 11 bases are shared with TRBD2. The V gene's germline CDR1 is SGHTA and CDR2 FQGNSA. The ends lost 7 bases at V and 1 base at J; junction bases unmatched: 6. This CDR3 is built from 15 residues. For the CDR3, the DNA is TGTGCCAGCAACCAAACTAGCGGGAGTTCCTACGAGCAGTACTTC. Its translation is CASNQTSGSSYEQYF.

The chain couples TRBV3-1 (or the pseudogene TRBV3-2) to TRBJ2-3; 10 bases are shared with TRBD2. CDR1 and CDR2 from the germline V gene are LGHDT and YNNKEL (reference sequence). Trimming cost V 1 base and J 4 bases; bases outside gene matches: 2. The CDR3 runs 15 residues. In nucleotides, the CDR3 is TGTGCCAGCAGCCAAGCTAGCGGGGGCGCAGATACGCAGTATTTT. Protein: CASSQASGGADTQYF.

This chain connects TRBV28 to TRBJ1-5; possibly TRBD1 for D (6 bases). The ends were cut back, 6 bases at V and 4 bases at J, with 19 bases in the middle. CDR3 length: 16 amino acids. From germline, CDR1 is MDHEN and CDR2 SYDVKM. CDR3 region: CASSRRGKGENQPQHF. Written as DNA, the CDR3 is TGTGCCAGCAGCCGCCGAGGGAAGGGGGAAAATCAGCCCCAGCATTTT.

The gene calls are TRBV12-3 or TRBV12-4 and TRBJ1-2, with 8 bases that match TRBD1. The CDR3 covers 13 residues. Trimming cost V 4 bases and J 7 bases; bases outside gene matches: 5. CDR3 DNA sequence: TGTGCCAGCAGTTCGCCAGGGGGCGGTGGCTACACCTTC. This encodes CASSSPGGGGYTF.

J is TRBJ1-5 and V is TRBV20-1; tentative D call: TRBD1 (5 bases). This CDR3 has 13 residues. CDR1 and CDR2 (germline): DFQATT, SNEGSKA (reference sequence). The V end was cut by 3 bases, the J end by 3 bases, with 9 bases between. CDR3 in amino acids: CSASRGLNQPQHF. CDR3 nucleotides: TGCAGTGCTAGTAGGGGCCTCAATCAGCCCCAGCATTTT.

This clone was picked up a small number of times. The gene calls are TRBV18 and TRBJ1-3; TRBD1 matches 9 bases. The CDR3 is 16 amino acids. Germline assignment: CDR1 KGHSH and CDR2 LQKENI. V lost 6 bases, J lost 2 bases, and 8 bases stayed unmatched. CDR3 sequence reads: CASSLGQGNAGNTIYF. CDR3 nucleotides: TGTGCCAGCTCCCTGGGACAGGGCAACGCTGGAAACACCATATATTTT.

The CDR3 loop reads CASSENLRLAGGLSGDYYYYEQYF. The CDR3 region has the DNA TGTGCCAGCAGTGAAAACTTGAGACTAGCGGGGGGGCTCTCCGGGGACTACTACTACTACGAGCAGTACTTC. V gene TRBV2 combines with J gene TRBJ2-7; TRBD2 agrees at 14 bases. Germline trimming cut 2 bases from V and 3 bases from J; bases unmatched to any gene: 27. Germline assignment: CDR1 SNHLY and CDR2 FYNNEI. This CDR3 has 24 amino acids.